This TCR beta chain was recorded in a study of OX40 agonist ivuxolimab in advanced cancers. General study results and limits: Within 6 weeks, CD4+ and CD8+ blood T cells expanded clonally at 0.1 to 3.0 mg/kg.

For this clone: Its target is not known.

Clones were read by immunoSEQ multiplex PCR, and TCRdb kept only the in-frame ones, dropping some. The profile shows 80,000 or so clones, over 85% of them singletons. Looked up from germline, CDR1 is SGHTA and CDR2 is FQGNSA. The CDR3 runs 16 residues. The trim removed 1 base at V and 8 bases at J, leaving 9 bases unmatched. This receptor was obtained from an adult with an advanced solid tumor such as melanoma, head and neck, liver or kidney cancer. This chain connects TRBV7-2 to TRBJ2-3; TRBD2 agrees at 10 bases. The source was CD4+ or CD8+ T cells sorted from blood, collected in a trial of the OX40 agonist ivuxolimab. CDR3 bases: TGTGCCAGCAGCTTAGAGGTAGCGGGGGGCGCCGTTACGCAGTATTTT. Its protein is CASSLEVAGGAVTQYF.